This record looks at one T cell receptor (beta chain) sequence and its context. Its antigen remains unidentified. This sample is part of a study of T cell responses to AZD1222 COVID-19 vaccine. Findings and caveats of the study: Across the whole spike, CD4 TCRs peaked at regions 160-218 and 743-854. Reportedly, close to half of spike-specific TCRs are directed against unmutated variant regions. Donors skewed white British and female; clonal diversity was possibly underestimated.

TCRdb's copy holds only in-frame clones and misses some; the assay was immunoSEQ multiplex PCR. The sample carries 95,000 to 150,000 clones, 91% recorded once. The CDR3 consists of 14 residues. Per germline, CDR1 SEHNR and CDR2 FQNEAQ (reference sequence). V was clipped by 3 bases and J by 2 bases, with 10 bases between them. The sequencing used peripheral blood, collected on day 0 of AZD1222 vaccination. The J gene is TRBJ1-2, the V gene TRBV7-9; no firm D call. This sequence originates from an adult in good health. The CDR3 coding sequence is TGTGCCAGCAGCTTGGACCGGGCCAACTATGGCTACACCTTC. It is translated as CASSLDRANYGYTF.